This TCR beta chain was found in a study of breast tumors, draining lymph nodes, adjacent tissues. Broader study findings: Most tumor T cells seemingly derive from lymph node, then expand in tumor.

Breast cancer patients provided tissue from their axillary draining lymph nodes. The CDR3 loop spans 14 amino acids. Germline CDR1 reads MNHEY; CDR2 reads SMNVEV (reference sequence). Trimming took 4 bases from V and 5 from J, leaving 12 bases between them. TCRdb reprocessed the multiplex PCR reads via MiXCR and lists one record per CDR3 protein. The table has 150,000 to 250,000 distinct CDR3 sequences, roughly 29% seen once. About this clonotype itself: No antigen is known for it.

The clonotype originates from a female donor with breast cancer. Some clones in this sample may be carry-over from other donors' samples. The V call is TRBV27, the J call TRBJ1-5, with D possibly TRBD1 on 5 matching bases. The sequencing sample was made of axillary lymph node tissue. The CDR3 protein is CASSSLGGDQPQHF. CDR3 in DNA: TGTGCCAGCAGTTCCCTTGGGGGTGATCAGCCCCAGCATTTT.